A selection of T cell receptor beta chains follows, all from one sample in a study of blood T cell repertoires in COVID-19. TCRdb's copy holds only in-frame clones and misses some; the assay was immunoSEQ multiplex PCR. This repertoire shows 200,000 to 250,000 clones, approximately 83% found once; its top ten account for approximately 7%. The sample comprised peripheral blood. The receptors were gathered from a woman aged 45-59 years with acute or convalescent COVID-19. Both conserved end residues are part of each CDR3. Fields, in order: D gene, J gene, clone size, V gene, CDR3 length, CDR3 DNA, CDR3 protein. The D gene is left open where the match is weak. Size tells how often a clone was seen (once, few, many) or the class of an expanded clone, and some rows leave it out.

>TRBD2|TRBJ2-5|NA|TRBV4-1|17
TGCGCCAGCAGTTCCGGGACTAGCGGCATCCTCCAAGAGACCCAGTACTTC
CASSSGTSGILQETQYF
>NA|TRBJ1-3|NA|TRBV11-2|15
TGTGCCAGCAGCTTAGTTAGGGGTGGTGGAAACACCATATATTTT
CASSLVRGGGNTIYF
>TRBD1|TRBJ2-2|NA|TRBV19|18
TGTGCCAGTAGTATTTGGCGGGGGAGACAGGGGGTGATCGGGGAGCTGTTTTTT
CASSIWRGRQGVIGELFF
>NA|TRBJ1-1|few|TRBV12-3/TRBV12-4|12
TGTGCCAGCAGATACAGGAGCACTGAAGCTTTCTTT
CASRYRSTEAFF
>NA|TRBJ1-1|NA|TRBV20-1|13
TGCAGTGCTAGTCAGGGAAGGGGCACTGAAGCTTTCTTT
CSASQGRGTEAFF
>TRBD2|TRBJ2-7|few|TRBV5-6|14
TGTGCCAGCAGCTTGGGACTAGCGGGCTTCGAGCAGTACTTC
CASSLGLAGFEQYF
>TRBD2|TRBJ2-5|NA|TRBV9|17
TGTGCCAGCAGCGTAGGACTAGCGAAACAAGTTTGGGAGACCCAGTACTTC
CASSVGLAKQVWETQYF
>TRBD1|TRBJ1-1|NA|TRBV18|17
TGTGCCAGCTCACCTCGGACAGGGGGCCAGGGGAACACTGAAGCTTTCTTT
CASSPRTGGQGNTEAFF
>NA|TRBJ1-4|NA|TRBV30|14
TGTGCCTGGCAAACAGGGACAACTAATGAAAAACTGTTTTTT
CAWQTGTTNEKLFF
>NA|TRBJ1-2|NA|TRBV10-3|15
TGTGCCATCAGGGAACAGGAATTGGAATACTATGGCTACACCTTC
CAIREQELEYYGYTF
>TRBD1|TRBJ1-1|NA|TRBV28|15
TGTGCCAGCAGTACACCAGGGACAGTAGACACTGAAGCTTTCTTT
CASSTPGTVDTEAFF
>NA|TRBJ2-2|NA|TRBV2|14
TGTGCCAGCAGTAGGGACACGAACACCGGGGAGCTGTTTTTT
CASSRDTNTGELFF
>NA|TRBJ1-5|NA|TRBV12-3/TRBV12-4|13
TGTGCCAGCAGTTTAGCGCGGGTACAGCCCCAGCATTTT
CASSLARVQPQHF
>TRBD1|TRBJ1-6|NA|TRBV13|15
TGTGCCAGCAGCTTAACCCGGGACAGGGATTCACCCCTCCACTTT
CASSLTRDRDSPLHF
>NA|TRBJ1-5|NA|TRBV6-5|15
TGTGCCAGCAGGCGCCGACAGTATAGCAATCAGCCCCAGCATTTT
CASRRRQYSNQPQHF
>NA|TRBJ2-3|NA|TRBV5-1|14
TGCGCCAGCACCATCTCCGGGGTGGAAGATACGCAGTATTTT
CASTISGVEDTQYF
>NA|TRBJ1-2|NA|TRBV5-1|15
TGCGCCAGCAGCCCGGCGACAGGTTCCAACTATGGCTACACCTTC
CASSPATGSNYGYTF
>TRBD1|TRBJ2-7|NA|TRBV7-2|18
TGTGCCAGCAGCTTAGGGGCAGGGGGCTATCAGGTCTCCTACGAGCAGTACTTC
CASSLGAGGYQVSYEQYF